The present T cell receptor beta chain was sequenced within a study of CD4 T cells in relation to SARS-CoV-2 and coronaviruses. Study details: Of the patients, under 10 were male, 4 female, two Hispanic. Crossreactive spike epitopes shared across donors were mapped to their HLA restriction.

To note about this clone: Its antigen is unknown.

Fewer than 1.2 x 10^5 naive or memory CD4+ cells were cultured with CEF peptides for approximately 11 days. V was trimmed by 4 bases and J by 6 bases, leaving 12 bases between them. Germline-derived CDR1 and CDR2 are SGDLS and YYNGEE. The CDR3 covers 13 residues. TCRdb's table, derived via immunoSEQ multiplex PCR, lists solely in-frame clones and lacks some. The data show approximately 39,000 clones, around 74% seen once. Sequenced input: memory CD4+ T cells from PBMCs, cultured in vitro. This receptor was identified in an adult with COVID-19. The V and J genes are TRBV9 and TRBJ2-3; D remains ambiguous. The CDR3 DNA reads TGTGCCAGCAGCCCCCGAGGTGGGGATACGCAGTATTTT. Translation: CASSPRGGDTQYF.